This TCR beta chain was captured in a study of cytomegalovirus exposure and HLA in healthy donors (dated by TCRdb to the late 2010s). Concerning the study at large: In an earlier analysis of about 560 of the donors, 250 to 350 Gb of sequence data and some 100 million unique TCR beta sequences from 150 million to 200 million T cells were reported. Roughly 300 gigabases of sequencing data and approximately 80 million unique TCR sequences were included in an early release covering 550 to 650 HLA-typed donors. Of the roughly 430 genotyped donors, approximately 83% fell in the genetic ancestry cluster associated with self-reported Caucasian donors. The study was designed to test whether signatures of past pathogen exposure could be identified by cataloging public T cell receptors. The study used immunosequencing to profile the T cell repertoires of 666 subjects and linked those repertoires to cytomegalovirus serostatus. In addition to the first cohort of 666 subjects, a separate validation cohort of 120 different subjects was used. The study combined high-throughput TCR immunosequencing, statistical association of individual TCRs with disease status, and machine learning to predict cytomegalovirus infection status. To study patterns of TCR occurrence, a later analysis re-analyzed previously published TCR beta repertoires from 500 to 850 donors and added high-resolution HLA genotyping. Rather than using new phenotypic data, the later analysis identified candidate immune exposures from TCR beta sequences and from how often those sequences occurred across donors. An earlier analysis of nearly 600 of the donors applied high-throughput TCR beta sequencing to assess whether each TCR beta V gene segment acted as functional or pseudogenic. Donor age, sex, ethnicity and CMV serostatus were compiled alongside the repertoire data. A later genetic analysis used genome-wide SNP genotypes for about 65% of the roughly 700 donors, treating that subset as a discovery cohort. Every discovery cohort repertoire had been produced on one sequencing platform. Class I and class II HLA loci were covered by the typing at four-digit resolution. The number of typed donors differed by locus: about 629-630 for A, B, C, DRB1 and DQB1; some 500 for DQA1; roughly 600 for DPA1; and 400 to 480 for DPB1. Roughly 5 DR-DQ haplotypes were handled as single units for association and clustering, since linkage in the cohort was strong. Across 300 to 500 genotyped donors of the cohort, an average of about 200,000 unique TCR beta nucleotide sequences per donor were sequenced, and 15% to 20% of those sequences were non-productive. Results and caveats for the whole study, not just this receptor: Roughly uniform sequencing depth across donors was assumed in presence/absence analyses, although this assumption may not hold. The sequencing pipeline was judged likely to have produced a cluster of highly shared sequence variants as a technical artifact. In the study, approximately 150 TCR beta chains were listed as associated with cytomegalovirus. Strong co-occurrence of HLA alleles, especially DR and DQ, made assigning TCR associations to individual alleles difficult. In a later analysis, several top co-occurrence clusters were reported to appear linked to parvovirus B19, influenza, CMV and Epstein-Barr virus. A further reported finding was that TCR beta sequences accurately predicted the HLA-A and HLA-B alleles for most subjects in the first cohort. Broadly in line with IMGT annotations, most TCR beta V segments showed up in productive rearrangements about 90% or about 30% of the time in an earlier analysis of about 500 of the donors. Correlated functional status among segregating V segments might reflect linkage disequilibrium, but an unknown experimental factor could not be ruled out. At a false discovery rate of 0.05, a later analysis linked 16,000 or so TCR beta sequences to specific HLA alleles. In a later analysis, most CMV-associated TCR beta chains were found to appear HLA-restricted, with HLA associations seemingly driven largely by CMV exposure. In a later analysis, HLA-associated TCR beta chains showed more clonal expansion and lower generation probabilities than non-associated chains that were equally common. In a later genetic analysis, a missense DCLRE1C variant was associated with V-gene and J-gene trimming of TCR beta chains, and the association was replicated in an independent cohort. A later genetic analysis reported fewer N-insertions in productive TCRs among donors in an Asian-associated ancestry cluster than the roughly 700-donor mean. The classifier was reported to diagnose cytomegalovirus status with high specificity and sensitivity in both the original cohort and the validation cohort. Immune exposure information for the cohort was limited to CMV serostatus. Because the 87-base-pair reads could not distinguish some IMGT-functional V segments, including TRBV6-2 and TRBV6-3, those segments were excluded. While some public TCRs were present in many individuals, most TCR sequences turned up only very rarely across donors. The authors suggested that the approach could potentially be generalized to other disease states and immunological phenotypes. Because counts were too low, seventeen rarely observed V segments, including chromosome 9 orphons, were left out of the earlier analysis of roughly 600 of the donors. Only TCR beta chains were sequenced in this cohort, and the absence of alpha or paired-chain data limited detectable features. In vitro tests confirmed that a few of the cytomegalovirus-associated TCR beta chains recognize cytomegalovirus antigens. According to a later analysis, TCR association rates differed among HLA loci, with DRB1 alleles showing the most associated TCRs and HLA-C alleles showing the fewest. Because HLA typing was unavailable for some donors at each locus, only the typed subset was used in association tests.

The cohort consisted of hundreds of healthy bone marrow donors. All cohort members were sampled while nominally healthy, although unrecorded immune exposures were likely present. The donor was CMV seropositive and was included in the group of 250 to 350 seropositive cohort members. A peripheral blood sample was collected from each donor, and TCR beta sequencing was performed on peripheral blood mononuclear cells. Genomic DNA extraction from the blood cell samples was performed with the Qiagen DNeasy Blood Extraction Kit. This clone was found a few times. The clone's antigen remains unknown. No qualities accompany the bases; no much larger clone lies one base away. The receptor library was made with the immunoSEQ multiplex PCR assay. For the multiplex PCR, a mixture combining 60 forward primers for TCR Vbeta segments and 13 reverse primers for TCR Jbeta segments was used. A multiplex PCR assay on genomic DNA amplified the CDR3 region of rearranged TCR beta genes. The amplified TCR beta libraries were sequenced on the Illumina HiSeq System as 87-base-pair reads. The paper's data handling went like this. In a later analysis, tens of millions of unique TCR beta chains were counted across the 666 repertoires, and approximately 9.9 million of these chains were shared by at least two donors. A nearest-neighbor algorithm error-corrected the raw reads and collapsed the reads into unique sequences, merging closely related sequences to remove PCR and sequencing errors. V, D and J gene segments were assigned by aligning CDR3 sequences to IMGT reference sequences. Each retained sequence needed at least a six-nucleotide match to both a V gene segment and a J gene segment. Rearrangements were called productive when the CDR3 lacked stop codons and stayed in frame with V and J; all others were non-productive. CDR3 was defined according to IMGT convention as the region running from the second conserved V-encoded cysteine to the conserved J-encoded phenylalanine. In an earlier analysis of 550 to 650 of the donors, sequences lacking an unambiguous match to a single V gene segment were excluded. In an earlier analysis of 450 to 700 of the donors, V segments were called functional above 56.7% productive rearrangements and were called segregating when the between-donor standard deviation exceeded 5%. A statistical classification framework was built to diagnose cytomegalovirus status from the catalog of TCR beta chain sequences. V and J gene assignment, in a later analysis, came from comparing TCR nucleotide sequences with IMGT/GENE-DB human TR gene sequences. In a later analysis, CDR3 sequences and most-parsimonious VDJ recombination scenarios were assigned using the TCRdist pipeline. In a later analysis, each TCR beta chain was defined by its CDR3 amino acid sequence together with its V-gene family, and reads without a unique V-gene family were excluded. In a later analysis, several hundred highly shared, low-generation-probability nucleotide sequences were removed to address suspected cross-contamination and a sequencing artifact. In a later analysis, a clonal expansion index for each public chain was calculated from normalized within-repertoire ranks of inferred template counts. Generation probabilities in a later analysis came from a VDJ recombination model fitted to out-of-frame rearrangements, and those results were checked against IGoR. In a later analysis, hypergeometric tests were used to score TCR-TCR, TCR-HLA and TCR-CMV co-occurrence, with a repertoire-size bias correction applied to TCR pairs. In a later analysis, false discovery rates were estimated by permuting HLA or CMV assignments 20 times. In a later analysis, co-occurring TCRs were grouped with DBSCAN, and TCRdist sequence similarity was added when clustering was performed within HLA-allele-positive subsets. Co-occurrence clustering excluded repertoires with fewer than 30,000 or more than 120,000 public chains, plus five with anomalous nucleotide sharing. TCRdb took this table from immuneACCESS and kept in-frame rearrangements with V and J called. Such tables lack part of the clones; where checked against another copy, unresolved V genes explain under half of the gap, and the rest is unexplained. For V, J and clone size, that table is used; D and trimming come from the DNA. This sample holds 95,000 to 150,000 clones; about 11% were observed only once. The ten largest make up 4.6% of the sample.

CDR1 SGDLS and CDR2 YYNGEE are derived from the germline V gene. The CDR3, from cysteine to phenylalanine, totals 15 residues. The DNA shown is the 45-base CDR3, in frame from base 1. V is shortened by 4 bases, J by 0 bases, and the region joining them spans 10 bases. The source material was PBMCs. The sequence joins TRBV9 to TRBJ2-2, with the D gene not confidently named. The TCR comes from a woman aged 18-30 years in good health and CMV-seropositive. The sequence in DNA is TGTGCCAGCAGCTTATCACTTGCGAACACCGGGGAGCTGTTTTTT. The resulting protein is CASSLSLANTGELFF.